Following are 21 T cell receptor beta chains from one sample sequenced in a study of vaccination and CD4 T cells after COVID-19. These receptors' targets are unknown. Stated treatment: approximately 9-day PBMC culture with coronavirus spike peptide pools or control peptides (ViraFEST assay). The study sequenced cultured CD4+ T cell DNA using the Oncomine TCR Beta short-read assay. In TCRdb, the PCR reads were re-called with MiXCR into one record per CDR3 protein. The sample yields some 21,000 distinct CDR3 sequences, around half seen once. Sequencing was performed on CD4+ T cells from blood, cultured in vitro. These receptors were taken from a human donor who had recovered from COVID-19.

The genes are TRBV27 and TRBJ1-6, with TRBD1 matching over 7 bases. The CDR3 consists of 17 residues. The V segment lost 4 bases and the J segment 8 bases; nucleotides outside the gene matches: 14. Germline V gene sequence: CDR1 MNHEY, CDR2 SMNVEV (reference sequence). The CDR3 bases are TGTGCCAGCAGTTCTGCCTCCGGGACAGTATGGGATTCACCCCTCCACTTT. Translation: CASSSASGTVWDSPLHF.

This sequence joins TRBV7-6 and TRBJ1-1; D gene ambiguous. The CDR3 contains 13 residues. V lost 4 bases and J 0 bases, leaving 6 bases between the germline ends. The germline CDR1 and CDR2 sequences are SGHVS and FNYEAQ. The CDR3 DNA is TGTGCCAGCAGCTCGATGTTGAACACTGAAGCTTTCTTT. Translated: CASSSMLNTEAFF. The complete variable domain, with remaining parts taken from reference TRBV7-6 and TRBJ1-1, reads GAGVSQSPRYKVTKRGQDVALRCDPISGHVSLYWYRQALGQGPEFLTYFNYEAQQDKSGLPNDRFSAERPEGSISTLTIQRTEQRDSAMYRCASSSMLNTEAFFGQGTRLTVV.

The chain employs TRBV11-3 and TRBJ2-5, with D perhaps given as TRBD1 or TRBD2 (5 bases each). This CDR3 is 13 amino acids long. CDR1 SGHNT and CDR2 YENEEA come from the germline V gene. The V and J ends lost 6 bases and 5 bases respectively, with 13 bases between them. CDR3 DNA sequence: TGTGCCAGCAGTCAGGGCCCGGGGGAGACCCAGTACTTC. Translated: CASSQGPGETQYF. Looking up the rest from reference TRBV11-3 and TRBJ2-5 gives the full variable domain: EAGVVQSPRYKIIEKKQPVAFWCNPISGHNTLYWYLQNLGQGPELLIRYENEEAVDDSQLPKDRFSAERLKGVDSTLKIQPAELGDSAVYLCASSQGPGETQYFGPGTRLLVL.

This chain uses TRBV7-2 with TRBJ2-3; D gene unclear. Germline V CDR1 and CDR2: SGHTA, FQGNSA. The ends were cut back, 3 bases at V and 4 bases at J, with 14 bases in the middle. This CDR3 contains 15 residues. The CDR3 protein is CASSFPSARADTQYF. The CDR3, as DNA: TGTGCCAGCAGCTTCCCTTCAGCCCGGGCAGATACGCAGTATTTT.

This chain uses TRBV6-2 or TRBV6-3 with TRBJ1-1; no clear D gene. Trimming took 2 bases from V and 4 from J, leaving 11 bases between them. Germline CDR1 and CDR2: MNHEY and SVGEGT. The CDR3 runs 14 residues. The CDR3 region has the DNA TGTGCCAGCAGTTACGGCGGGCGGCCCACTGAAGCTTTCTTT. Its translation is CASSYGGRPTEAFF.

The chain has TRBV19 and TRBJ2-5, with TRBD2 matching over 7 bases. CDR3 length: 14 residues. In germline, CDR1 is LNHDA, CDR2 SQIVND (reference sequence). Trimming at V came to 5 bases and at J to 2 bases, leaving 5 bases not matched to a gene. The CDR3 protein is CASSLAGVQETQYF. The CDR3 DNA reads as TGTGCCAGTAGTTTAGCGGGCGTACAAGAGACCCAGTACTTC.

This clonotype has more than one count but fewer than ten. The rearrangement links TRBV20-1 to TRBJ2-1; D perhaps matches TRBD1 (6 bases). CDR3 size: 14 residues. Per germline, CDR1 DFQATT and CDR2 SNEGSKA (reference sequence). Trimming cost V 6 bases and J 0 bases, with 12 bases left between them. The CDR3 DNA is TGCAGTGCCCCGAGGGGGAGCTCCTACAATGAGCAGTTCTTC. Its translation: CSAPRGSSYNEQFF.

This clonotype was observed a handful of times. This chain links TRBV6-2 or TRBV6-3 with TRBJ1-3; D not certain. Germline V lookup: CDR1 MNHEY, CDR2 SVGEGT. V was pared by 7 bases and J by 4 bases, with 8 bases between. This CDR3 contains 12 residues. Here the CDR3 reads CASTDPGNTIYF. In DNA form, the CDR3 reads TGTGCCAGCACCGACCCCGGAAACACCATATATTTT.

This chain links TRBV6-1 with TRBJ1-5; D is undetermined. V dropped 8 bases and J dropped 5 bases, with 13 bases sitting between them. Germline V lookup: CDR1 MNHNS, CDR2 SASEGT. The CDR3 runs 13 residues. The CDR3 DNA reads TGTGCCAGCTCTACTGAAGGGTATCAGCCCCAGCATTTT. This gives the protein CASSTEGYQPQHF.

The chain combines TRBV23-1 with TRBJ2-7; tentative D call: TRBD1 (6 bases). TRBV23-1 is identified as an open reading frame with a role that is uncertain. V was shortened by 2 bases and J by 0 bases, with 8 bases between the two germline ends. The CDR3 runs to 14 residues. DNA for the CDR3: TGCGCCAGCAGTCAAAGGGACACCTCCTACGAGCAGTACTTC. Translating it yields CASSQRDTSYEQYF.

The V and J genes are TRBV2 and TRBJ1-6, with D possibly TRBD1 on 5 matching bases. Germline V gene sequence: CDR1 SNHLY, CDR2 FYNNEI. V lost 10 bases and J lost 8, with 18 bases in between. This CDR3 spans 14 amino acids. The CDR3 bases are TGTGCCACTGGGGGGAGTTTAAGTGATTCACCCCTCCACTTT. It translates to CATGGSLSDSPLHF. Looking up the rest from reference TRBV2 and TRBJ1-6 gives the full variable domain: EPEVTQTPSHQVTQMGQEVILRCVPISNHLYFYWYRQILGQKVEFLVSFYNNEISEKSEIFDDQFSVERPDGSNFTLKIRSTKLEDSAMYFCATGGSLSDSPLHFGNGTRLTVT.

This clonotype came up a few times. This chain joins TRBV6-1 and TRBJ1-1; TRBD1 matches at 7 bases. The V and J ends lost 6 bases and 2 bases, in that order; junction bases with no gene match: 3. The germline CDR1 and CDR2 sequences are MNHNS and SASEGT. This CDR3 contains 13 residues. CDR3 protein: CASRGQFNTEAFF. In DNA form, the CDR3 reads TGTGCCAGCAGGGGACAGTTCAACACTGAAGCTTTCTTT.

V gene TRBV12-3 or TRBV12-4 combines with J gene TRBJ1-2, with D possibly matching TRBD1 (5 bases). CDR3 length equals 14 residues. V dropped 6 bases and J dropped 8 bases, with 19 bases sitting between them. Here the CDR3 DNA reads TGTGCCAGCAGCCAATCATGGGGGAATGACGGCTACACCTTC. Protein sequence: CASSQSWGNDGYTF.

The chain joins TRBV7-3 to TRBJ2-3, with unresolved D. This CDR3 spans 13 amino acids. CDR1 and CDR2 from the germline V gene are SGHTA and FQGTGA. Trimming removed 1 base from V and 4 bases from J, with 6 bases in between. Here the CDR3 reads CASSLSGSDTQYF. CDR3 DNA: TGTGCCAGCAGCTTAAGTGGGTCAGATACGCAGTATTTT.

The chain employs TRBV11-3 and TRBJ2-6, with TRBD1 matching 12 bases. The V segment lost 8 bases and the J segment 2 bases; nucleotides outside the gene matches: 4. Per germline, CDR1 SGHNT and CDR2 YENEEA. The CDR3 has 16 residues. This CDR3 reads CASRRDRGPGANVLTF. The CDR3 nucleotides read TGTGCCAGCCGCCGGGACAGGGGGCCTGGGGCCAACGTCCTGACTTTC.

The V and J genes are TRBV12-3 or TRBV12-4 and TRBJ1-3; D call uncertain. Trimming removed 6 bases at V and 4 bases at J, with 13 bases between. The CDR3 runs to 14 residues. CDR3 bases: TGTGCCAGCAGGCCCACGGGGTTGGGAAACACCATATATTTT. It is translated as CASRPTGLGNTIYF.

This clonotype was seen a handful of times. The rearrangement links TRBV11-3 to TRBJ1-1; D gene uncertain. Germline-derived CDR1 and CDR2 are SGHNT and YENEEA. CDR3 length: 13 amino acids. Trimming shortened V by 5 bases and J by 3 bases, and 10 bases separated the two germline ends. CDR3 coding DNA: TGTGCCAGCAGCCAGGAGAGAGACACTGAAGCTTTCTTT. This translates into CASSQERDTEAFF.

This rearrangement joins TRBV2 to TRBJ2-2; unclear D gene. V was shortened by 10 bases and J by 6 bases, with 15 bases between the two germline ends. The length of the CDR3 is 13 residues. Germline V CDR1 and CDR2: SNHLY, FYNNEI. The CDR3 nucleotides are TGTGCCATGCTTGGAATCCGCTCCGGGGAGCTGTTTTTT. Translated, it gives CAMLGIRSGELFF.

The genes are TRBV20-1 and TRBJ2-3, with a weak D call TRBD2 (6 bases). The CDR3 covers 18 residues. The germline V gene has CDR1 DFQATT and CDR2 SNEGSKA (reference sequence). V was clipped by 3 bases and J by 0 bases, with 22 bases between them. As DNA, the CDR3 is TGCAGTGCTAGGATGCCTCGGGCGGGGCCTCCTAGCACAGATACGCAGTATTTT. Protein product: CSARMPRAGPPSTDTQYF.

Written as DNA, the CDR3 is TGCAGTGCTAGTGCCGCAACAGGGCAGCGGAGGAACACTGAAGCTTTCTTT. Residues: CSASAATGQRRNTEAFF. This chain connects TRBV20-1 to TRBJ1-1, with D tentatively TRBD1 (6 bases). V lost 3 bases, J lost 1 base, and 21 bases lay in between. The CDR3 loop spans 17 amino acids. Germline CDR1 DFQATT, CDR2 SNEGSKA (reference sequence).

The V call is TRBV18, the J call TRBJ1-1, with 9 bases matching TRBD1. The CDR3 totals 16 residues. Germline CDR1 and CDR2: KGHSH and LQKENI. With 1 base clipped from V and 1 base from J, the junction kept 4 bases outside the gene matches. The CDR3 DNA reads as TGTGCCAGCTCACCACTTACAGGGGGCACGAACACTGAAGCTTTCTTT. Translating it yields CASSPLTGGTNTEAFF.